This entry lists 28 T cell receptor beta chains sequenced from one sample in a study of blood T cell repertoires in COVID-19. Clones were sequenced by immunoSEQ multiplex PCR, and TCRdb holds only the in-frame ones, with some missing. The data show about 150,000 clones, with roughly 72% seen just once and approximately 3.7% held by the top ten. The sample consisted of peripheral blood. The source is a woman of 80 years or more with acute or convalescent COVID-19.

The V call is TRBV27, the J call TRBJ2-3; D call uncertain. This CDR3 region has 13 residues. Trimming shortened V by 5 bases and J by 4 bases, and 10 bases separated the two germline ends. Looked up from germline, CDR1 is MNHEY and CDR2 is SMNVEV (reference sequence). This CDR3 is CASSLQSPDTQYF. The CDR3 region has the DNA TGTGCCAGCAGTCTACAGTCCCCAGATACGCAGTATTTT.

The table lists this clone with a few counts. The chain links TRBV4-1 to TRBJ2-1; 10 bases fit TRBD2. Germline loops: CDR1 MGHRA, CDR2 YSYEKL. The CDR3 sequence is 17 residues long. V was pared by 0 bases and J by 6 bases, with 8 bases of the junction left unmatched. This chain's CDR3 is CASSQEAALAGGNEQFF. CDR3 nucleotide sequence: TGCGCCAGCAGCCAAGAAGCGGCCTTAGCGGGAGGCAATGAGCAGTTCTTC.

The chain joins TRBV5-1 to TRBJ1-1, with TRBD1 matching over 7 bases. CDR3 length: 15 residues. The germline V gene has CDR1 SGHRS and CDR2 YFSETQ. V lost 4 bases and J lost 4; bases outside the gene matches: 10. This CDR3 reads CASSVLGGVGTEAFF. CDR3 in DNA: TGCGCCAGCAGCGTACTAGGGGGCGTAGGCACTGAAGCTTTCTTT.

The gene calls are TRBV7-2 and TRBJ1-4; D not resolved. CDR3 length: 14 residues. In germline, CDR1 is SGHTA, CDR2 FQGNSA. V lost 2 bases and J 0 bases, leaving 4 bases between the germline ends. The CDR3: CASSLTATNEKLFF. As DNA, the CDR3 is TGTGCCAGCAGCTTAACAGCAACTAATGAAAAACTGTTTTTT.

V usage is TRBV3-1 (or the pseudogene TRBV3-2) and J usage is TRBJ1-2; TRBD1 matches 11 bases. V was pared by 5 bases and J by 6 bases, with 14 bases of the junction left unmatched. Germline CDR1 is LGHDT and CDR2 is YNNKEL (reference sequence). This CDR3 comprises 17 residues. The CDR3, as DNA: TGTGCCAGCAGCAGAAGGTGGCGGGACAGGGGGTTTCATGGCTACACCTTC. It codes for CASSRRWRDRGFHGYTF.

The chain couples TRBV3-1 (or the pseudogene TRBV3-2) to TRBJ1-3; possibly TRBD1 for D (6 bases). The CDR3 totals 14 residues. With 3 bases removed from V and 7 bases from J, the gap between germline ends came to 13 bases. Germline V gives CDR1 LGHDT, CDR2 YNNKEL (reference sequence). The CDR3 is CASSHQGTGNTIYF. CDR3 nucleotides: TGTGCCAGCAGCCACCAGGGGACCGGCAACACCATATATTTT.

The CDR3 reads CASSAMGTGLSGNTIYF. The DNA for the CDR3 is TGTGCCAGCAGCGCGATGGGGACAGGACTCTCTGGAAACACCATATATTTT. V gene TRBV9 combines with J gene TRBJ1-3; TRBD1 agrees at 8 bases. V shed 3 bases, J shed 0 bases, and the junction held 8 bases outside the gene matches. The CDR3 runs 17 residues. The germline V gene encodes CDR1 SGDLS and CDR2 YYNGEE.

This clone was seen a few times. V gene TRBV15 combines with J gene TRBJ2-7, with 9 bases identical to TRBD1. The V gene's germline CDR1 is LNHNV and CDR2 YYDKDF (reference sequence). This CDR3 spans 16 amino acids. Trimming at V came to 2 bases and at J to 2 bases, leaving 7 bases not matched to a gene. Here the CDR3 reads CATSRPGQGTPYEQYF. DNA of the CDR3: TGTGCCACCAGCAGACCAGGACAGGGGACTCCCTACGAGCAGTACTTC.

This clone was observed a handful of times. The chain combines TRBV19 with TRBJ2-1; 11 bases align to TRBD2. The CDR3 extends over 18 amino acids. Germline CDR1 is LNHDA and CDR2 is SQIVND (reference sequence). V shed 3 bases and J 7 bases; nucleotides not matched to a gene: 14. The CDR3: CASSIGTSGASGVNEQFF. The CDR3 nucleotides are TGTGCCAGTAGTATTGGGACTAGCGGAGCTAGTGGGGTAAATGAGCAGTTCTTC.

A few counts support this clone. The chain has TRBV19 and TRBJ2-2, with TRBD1 matching 8 bases. The junction had 7 bases not matched to a gene; V was cut back by 4 bases and J by 3 bases. Germline V CDR1 and CDR2: LNHDA, SQIVND (reference sequence). CDR3 length: 16 residues. CDR3 sequence reads: CASSTGQGADTGELFF. The DNA of the CDR3 is TGTGCCAGTAGTACGGGCCAGGGGGCGGACACCGGGGAGCTGTTTTTT.

The V call is TRBV7-2, the J call TRBJ1-1, with 11 positions matching TRBD1. V was pared by 5 bases and J by 2 bases, with 7 bases of the junction left unmatched. This CDR3 comprises 16 residues. Germline-derived CDR1 and CDR2 are SGHTA and FQGNSA. CDR3 amino acids: CASSEWTGGRNTEAFF. The CDR3 DNA sequence: TGTGCCAGCAGCGAATGGACAGGGGGCAGAAACACTGAAGCTTTCTTT.

The chain couples TRBV19 to TRBJ2-3, with 7 bases aligning to TRBD2. The CDR3 sequence is 16 residues long. J was trimmed by 3 bases and V by 5 bases; bases with no gene match: 11. Germline assignment: CDR1 LNHDA and CDR2 SQIVND (reference sequence). In DNA form, the CDR3 reads TGTGCCAGTAGTGTAATAGGGCGGGAGCCGACAGATACGCAGTATTTT. It translates to CASSVIGREPTDTQYF.

This chain uses TRBV20-1 with TRBJ2-3; D remains ambiguous. Germline lookup yields CDR1 DFQATT and CDR2 SNEGSKA (reference sequence). The CDR3 extends over 11 amino acids. V lost 6 bases and J 6 bases, leaving 10 bases between the germline ends. CDR3 amino acids: CSANSRDTQYF. CDR3 in DNA: TGCAGTGCGAACAGCAGGGATACGCAGTATTTT.

J is TRBJ1-5 and V is TRBV30; maybe TRBD1 (5 bases). V lost 1 base and J 6 bases, leaving 19 bases between the germline ends. This CDR3 comprises 16 residues. The V gene's germline CDR1 is GTSNPN and CDR2 SVGIG (reference sequence). CDR3 loop: CAWSGGTSSGFQPQHF. In nucleotides, the CDR3 is TGTGCCTGGAGTGGAGGGACTTCCTCGGGGTTTCAGCCCCAGCATTTT.

This chain uses TRBV19 with TRBJ1-5; TRBD1 matches at 9 bases. The CDR3 runs 14 residues. CDR1 is LNHDA, CDR2 SQIVND, per germline (reference sequence). V lost 6 bases and J lost 5; bases outside the gene matches: 5. The CDR3 reads CASSVQGADQPQHF. In DNA, the CDR3 is TGTGCCAGTAGCGTACAGGGGGCGGATCAGCCCCAGCATTTT.

J is TRBJ1-3 and V is TRBV4-2, with D perhaps matching TRBD1 (5 bases). From germline, CDR1 is LGHNA and CDR2 YNFKEQ. CDR3 length: 15 residues. The V end was cut by 4 bases, the J end by 2 bases, with 12 bases between. CDR3 region: CASSPRGGPGNTIYF. CDR3 coding DNA: TGTGCCAGCAGCCCCCGCGGGGGTCCTGGAAACACCATATATTTT.

V usage is TRBV9 and J usage is TRBJ1-3; TRBD1 aligns across 9 bases. CDR1 and CDR2 from the germline V gene are SGDLS and YYNGEE. This CDR3 comprises 17 residues. Trimming cost V 2 bases and J 0 bases; bases outside gene matches: 6. CDR3 DNA sequence: TGTGCCAGCAGCGTGGGAACAGGGGGCCACTCTGGAAACACCATATATTTT. Protein sequence: CASSVGTGGHSGNTIYF.

The V call is TRBV27, the J call TRBJ2-7; perhaps TRBD1 as D (6 bases). Germline V CDR1 and CDR2: MNHEY, SMNVEV (reference sequence). CDR3 length: 14 residues. V was cut by 6 bases and J by 2 bases, with 14 bases left in between. This chain's CDR3 is CASSRRTVAYEQYF. The CDR3, as DNA: TGTGCCAGCAGCCGGAGGACAGTCGCCTACGAGCAGTACTTC.

The rearrangement links TRBV5-1 to TRBJ1-1; D is unclear. V was trimmed by 0 bases and J by 0 bases, leaving 12 bases between them. Germline lookup yields CDR1 SGHRS and CDR2 YFSETQ. The CDR3 is made up of 16 amino acids. Here the CDR3 reads CASSLGLVLMNTEAFF. The CDR3 coding sequence is TGCGCCAGCAGCTTGGGACTCGTCCTTATGAACACTGAAGCTTTCTTT.

The V gene is TRBV9, the J gene TRBJ2-5; 12 bases are shared with TRBD1. CDR3 length: 16 residues. Germline CDR1 is SGDLS and CDR2 is YYNGEE. Trimming removed 2 bases from V and 5 bases from J; junction bases left unmatched: 7. CDR3 nucleotide sequence: TGTGCCAGCAGCGTCGTGGGGACAGGGGGCTTGGAGACCCAGTACTTC. The encoded protein is CASSVVGTGGLETQYF.

This sequence joins TRBV18 and TRBJ1-6, with TRBD1 as a possible D gene (6 bases). Trimming pared 6 bases from V and 5 bases from J, leaving 11 bases between. CDR3 length equals 14 residues. Germline V gene data show CDR1 as KGHSH and CDR2 as LQKENI. Here the CDR3 DNA reads TGTGCCAGCTCCCCCGGACAGAATAATTCACCCCTCCACTTT. The encoded protein is CASSPGQNNSPLHF.

Written as DNA, the CDR3 is TGCAGCGTTGCGGTGAACACTGAAGCTTTCTTT. As protein: CSVAVNTEAFF. The chain has TRBV29-1 and TRBJ1-1; D gene uncertain. The ends were cut back, 4 bases at V and 0 bases at J, with 3 bases in the middle. Germline assignment: CDR1 SQVTM and CDR2 ANQGSEA. The CDR3 spans 11 residues.

The rearrangement joins TRBV10-3 to TRBJ2-7; TRBD1 is a possible D gene (6 bases). The CDR3 is made up of 17 amino acids. Germline values: CDR1 ENHRY, CDR2 SYGVKD. V lost 2 bases and J 2 bases, leaving 19 bases between the germline ends. CDR3 region: CAISENQIGQIAYEQYF. The CDR3 region has the DNA TGTGCCATCAGTGAGAACCAAATAGGACAGATTGCCTACGAGCAGTACTTC.

There are a few counts of this clone. This chain connects TRBV6-1 to TRBJ2-4, with a weak D call TRBD2 (6 bases). Trimming removed 3 bases from V and 8 bases from J, with 14 bases in between. This CDR3 is 14 amino acids long. The V gene's germline CDR1 is MNHNS and CDR2 SASEGT. The CDR3: CASSDREPEDIQYF. The CDR3 DNA reads as TGTGCCAGCAGTGACCGGGAGCCCGAGGACATTCAGTACTTC.

This clone has just a few counts. This chain joins TRBV11-2 and TRBJ2-7, with 8 bases lining up with TRBD1. There are 14 residues in the CDR3. Germline-derived CDR1 and CDR2 are SGHAT and FQNNGV. The V segment lost 4 bases and the J segment 3 bases; nucleotides outside the gene matches: 5. The CDR3 region is CASSSRTGSYEQYF. CDR3 bases: TGTGCCAGCAGCTCCAGGACAGGGAGCTACGAGCAGTACTTC. The whole variable domain, filled in from reference TRBV11-2 and TRBJ2-7, reads EAGVAQSPRYKIIEKRQSVAFWCNPISGHATLYWYQQILGQGPKLLIQFQNNGVVDDSQLPKDRFSAERLKGVDSTLKIQPAKLEDSAVYLCASSSRTGSYEQYFGPGTRLTVT.

This chain joins TRBV5-1 and TRBJ2-7; D is perhaps TRBD2 (5 bases). Germline CDR1 and CDR2: SGHRS and YFSETQ. Trimming left V 6 bases short and J 6 bases short, with 22 bases between. This CDR3 is built from 15 residues. Here the CDR3 reads CASTLEVVDISEQYF. The CDR3 DNA reads TGCGCCAGCACACTGGAGGTAGTAGATATCTCCGAGCAGTACTTC.

The rearrangement links TRBV5-6 to TRBJ1-4; tentative D call: TRBD1 (5 bases). The V gene lost 2 bases and the J gene lost 8 bases, with 16 bases spanning the gap. The CDR3 totals 15 residues. Looked up from germline, CDR1 is SGHDT and CDR2 is YYEEEE. The CDR3 DNA is TGTGCCAGCAGCTTCTGGGCCAGGGAGGGGGAAAAACTGTTTTTT. Amino acid sequence: CASSFWAREGEKLFF.

This clone has only one observation. V and J are TRBV5-1 and TRBJ1-2, with a weak D call TRBD1 (5 bases). Deletions cut 5 bases from V and 3 bases from J, with 8 bases between. The V gene's germline CDR1 is SGHRS and CDR2 YFSETQ. The CDR3 extends over 12 amino acids. For the CDR3, the DNA is TGCGCCAGCAGGGTAGGGGACTATGGCTACACCTTC. Translated, it gives CASRVGDYGYTF. Full variable domain (rest looked up from reference TRBV5-1 and TRBJ1-2): KAGVTQTPRYLIKTRGQQVTLSCSPISGHRSVSWYQQTPGQGLQFLFEYFSETQRNKGNFPGRFSGRQFSNSRSEMNVSTLELGDSALYLCASRVGDYGYTFGSGTRLTVV.